This TCR beta chain was obtained from a study of T and B cells in COVID-19 patients. Study-wide background: Critical illness requiring mechanical ventilation or extracorporeal membrane oxygenation affected 12 of 20 active-infection patients. Study-level points and caveats: Highly clonal in active COVID-19, TRB repertoires exceeded healthy-donor diversity and richness at recovery.

This clonotype appeared a few times. Its specificity is not known. Multiplex PCR with BIOMED2 TRB-A/B primer pools amplified TRB rearrangements. Via MiXCR, TCRdb re-called the multiplex PCR reads, giving one row per CDR3 protein. The sample consists of 3,000 or so distinct CDR3 sequences, 28% of them appearing once. Each TRB amplification used about 220-500 ng of genomic DNA from blood. The source material was blood. The sequence was collected from a human donor with active COVID-19. The donor label of this sample is uncertain.

The CDR3: CASRQSATNEKLFF. CDR3 nucleotides: TGTGCCAGCAGACAGTCTGCAACTAATGAAAAACTGTTTTTT. The V call is TRBV6-5, the J call TRBJ1-4; no clear D gene. This CDR3 is built from 14 residues. CDR1 and CDR2 (germline): MNHEY, SVGAGI. Trimming removed 6 bases from V and 0 bases from J, with 8 bases in between.